One sample yielded the 12 T cell receptor beta chains listed below, sequenced in a study of blood T cell repertoires in COVID-19. Data came from immunoSEQ multiplex PCR; TCRdb stores just in-frame clones and leaves some out. The table lists 120,000 to 150,000 clones, 65% to 90% of them singletons. The sequenced sample was peripheral blood. These receptors came from a man aged 45-65 years with acute or convalescent COVID-19.

This clone was counted only a few times. The gene calls are TRBV5-5 and TRBJ2-7, with D possibly matching TRBD2 (6 bases). The V end was cut by 1 base, the J end by 0 bases, with 14 bases between. This CDR3 region has 16 residues. Germline V lookup: CDR1 SGHKS, CDR2 YYEKEE (reference sequence). In DNA, the CDR3 is TGTGCCAGCAGCTTGCGGCTAGCGTCAATCTCCTACGAGCAGTACTTC. Its translation is CASSLRLASISYEQYF.

The V call is TRBV7-9, the J call TRBJ1-4; TRBD1 agrees at 9 bases. CDR1 is SEHNR and CDR2 is FQNEAQ in the germline V gene (reference sequence). Trimming cost V 5 bases and J 5 bases; bases outside gene matches: 6. The CDR3 length is 15 residues. The CDR3 is CASSLGTGWNEKLFF. The DNA of the CDR3 is TGTGCCAGCAGCCTTGGGACAGGGTGGAATGAAAAACTGTTTTTT.

The count of this clone is one. This chain connects TRBV13 to TRBJ2-5, with a possible D match to TRBD1 (6 bases). This CDR3 has 14 residues. From germline, CDR1 is PRHDT and CDR2 FYEKMQ (reference sequence). V lost 3 bases, J lost 1 base, and 9 bases lay in between. CDR3 coding DNA: TGTGCCAGCAGCTTCCGGGACACCCAAGAGACCCAGTACTTC. It encodes CASSFRDTQETQYF. Based on the CDR3 plus reference TRBV13 and TRBJ2-5, the full variable domain is AAGVIQSPRHLIKEKRETATLKCYPIPRHDTVYWYQQGPGQDPQFLISFYEKMQSDKGSIPDRFSAQQFSDYHSELNMSSLELGDSALYFCASSFRDTQETQYFGPGTRLLVL.

The chain employs TRBV28 and TRBJ1-1; tentative D call: TRBD1 (5 bases). Looked up from germline, CDR1 is MDHEN and CDR2 is SYDVKM. This CDR3 has 15 residues. V gave up 1 base and J gave up 4 bases, with 13 bases separating them. The CDR3 is CASSLSGPGGTEAFF. As DNA, the CDR3 is TGTGCCAGCAGTTTATCAGGACCGGGGGGCACTGAAGCTTTCTTT.

In this sample, this clone turned up once. The chain joins TRBV10-2 to TRBJ2-7; 9 bases match TRBD2. With 4 bases clipped from V and 5 bases from J, the junction kept 3 bases outside the gene matches. The CDR3 extends over 13 amino acids. Germline V gene data show CDR1 as WSHSY and CDR2 as SAAADI. The CDR3 DNA reads TGCGCCAGCAGTGGTAGCGGGAGCAACGAGCAGTACTTC. It is translated as CASSGSGSNEQYF.

The chain carries TRBV6-2 or TRBV6-3 and TRBJ2-1; TRBD2 aligns across 8 bases. V was clipped by 5 bases and J by 7 bases; unmatched bases: 4. Germline loops: CDR1 MNHEY, CDR2 SVGEGT. The CDR3 covers 13 residues. The CDR3: CASSSLAGNEQFF. CDR3 sequence (DNA): TGTGCCAGCAGTAGCTTAGCGGGAAATGAGCAGTTCTTC.

The J gene is TRBJ2-1, the V gene TRBV4-1, with 14 bases aligning to TRBD2. CDR1 and CDR2 from the germline V gene are MGHRA and YSYEKL. The length of the CDR3 is 16 residues. With V trimmed by 0 bases and J by 6 bases, 1 base remained unmatched. The CDR3 loop is CASSQETSGRGNEQFF. CDR3 bases: TGCGCCAGCAGCCAAGAGACTAGCGGGAGGGGCAATGAGCAGTTCTTC.

The chain employs TRBV28 and TRBJ1-4; 7 bases align to TRBD1. Trimming at V came to 6 bases and at J to 7 bases, leaving 2 bases not matched to a gene. Germline CDR1 MDHEN, CDR2 SYDVKM. The CDR3 totals 12 residues. CDR3 in DNA: TGTGCCAGCAGCGGGACAGCTGAAAAACTGTTTTTT. As protein: CASSGTAEKLFF.

This rearrangement joins TRBV4-2 to TRBJ1-1; 9 bases map to TRBD1. CDR3 length equals 19 residues. V lost 3 bases, J lost 3 bases, and 17 bases stayed unmatched. Germline CDR1 is LGHNA and CDR2 is YNFKEQ. CDR3 nucleotide sequence: TGTGCCAGCAGCCATGAAACAGGGGGCGGATGGTCGTCTGACACTGAAGCTTTCTTT. It codes for CASSHETGGGWSSDTEAFF.

The J gene is TRBJ1-1, the V gene TRBV18, with TRBD1 identical over 7 bases. V lost 4 bases, J lost 3 bases, and 2 bases stayed unmatched. This CDR3 spans 13 amino acids. In germline, CDR1 is KGHSH, CDR2 LQKENI. The DNA for the CDR3 is TGTGCCAGCTCACTTCAGGGGGACACTGAAGCTTTCTTT. Amino acids: CASSLQGDTEAFF.

CDR3 protein: CASSLEEATEAFF. The CDR3 DNA reads TGTGCCAGCAGCTTAGAAGAGGCCACTGAAGCTTTCTTT. The chain combines TRBV7-9 with TRBJ1-1; D is uncertain. The CDR3 runs to 13 residues. V was shortened by 1 base and J by 4 bases, with 7 bases between the two germline ends. Germline values: CDR1 SEHNR, CDR2 FQNEAQ (reference sequence).

J is TRBJ2-5 and V is TRBV7-9, with D uncertain. V lost 5 bases and J lost 0, with 10 bases in between. The germline V gene has CDR1 SEHNR and CDR2 FQNEAQ (reference sequence). The CDR3 covers 14 residues. CDR3 amino acids: CASSAELYQETQYF. The DNA for the CDR3 is TGTGCCAGCAGCGCGGAACTGTACCAAGAGACCCAGTACTTC.